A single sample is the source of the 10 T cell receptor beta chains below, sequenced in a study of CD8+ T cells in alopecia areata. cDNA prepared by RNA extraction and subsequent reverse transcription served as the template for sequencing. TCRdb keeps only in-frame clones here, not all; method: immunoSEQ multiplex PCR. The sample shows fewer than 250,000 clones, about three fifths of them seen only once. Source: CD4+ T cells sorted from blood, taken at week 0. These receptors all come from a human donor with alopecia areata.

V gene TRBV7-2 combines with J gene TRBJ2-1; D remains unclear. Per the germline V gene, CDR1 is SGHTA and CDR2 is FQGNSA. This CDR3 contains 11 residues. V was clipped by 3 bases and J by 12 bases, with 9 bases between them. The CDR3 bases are TGTGCCAGCAGCTTGTGGAGTGGGCAGTTCTTC. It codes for CASSLWSGQFF.

The CDR3 reads CAWSAPGNYGYTF. The CDR3 DNA sequence: TGTGCCTGGAGTGCCCCAGGGAACTATGGCTACACCTTC. The chain uses TRBV30 and TRBJ1-2; D perhaps matches TRBD1 (5 bases). The germline V gene encodes CDR1 GTSNPN and CDR2 SVGIG (reference sequence). V lost 1 base to trimming and J lost 2 bases, with 8 bases between them. CDR3 length: 13 amino acids.

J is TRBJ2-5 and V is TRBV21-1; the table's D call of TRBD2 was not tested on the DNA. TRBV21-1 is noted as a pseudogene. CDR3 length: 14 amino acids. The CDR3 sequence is CASSKRAGPKTQYF. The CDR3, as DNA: TGTGCCAGCAGCAAACGGGCGGGGCCCAAGACCCAGTACTTC.

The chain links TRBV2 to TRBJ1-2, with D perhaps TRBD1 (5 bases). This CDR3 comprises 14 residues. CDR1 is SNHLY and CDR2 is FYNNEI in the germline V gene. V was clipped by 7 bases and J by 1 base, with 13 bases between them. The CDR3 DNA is TGTGCCAGCAACCCGGCAGGGCTTAACTATGGCTACACCTTC. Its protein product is CASNPAGLNYGYTF.

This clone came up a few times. CDR3 DNA: TGTGCCAGCAGCCGGAACGGGGGAGCGAACACCGGGGAGCTGTTTTTT. Its translation: CASSRNGGANTGELFF. The chain recombines TRBV4-2 with TRBJ2-2, with TRBD2 as a possible D gene (6 bases). Germline CDR1 LGHNA, CDR2 YNFKEQ. This CDR3 spans 16 amino acids. V lost 4 bases to trimming and J lost 0 bases, with 12 bases between them.

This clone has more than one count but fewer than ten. This chain's CDR3 is CGSGFTDTQYF. The CDR3 bases are TGTGGGTCAGGGTTCACAGATACGCAGTATTTT. The rearrangement uses TRBV6-1 and TRBJ2-3; the D gene is possibly TRBD1 (5 bases). CDR1 and CDR2 (germline): MNHNS, SASEGT. This CDR3 contains 11 residues.

The CDR3 protein is CASSFHRQGKDEQYF. The CDR3 nucleotides read TGTGCCAGCAGCTTCCATAGACAGGGGAAGGATGAGCAGTACTTC. V usage is TRBV5-4 and J usage is TRBJ2-7; 8 positions match TRBD1. The CDR3 totals 15 residues. V was clipped by 2 bases and J by 7 bases; unmatched bases: 11. The germline V gene encodes CDR1 SGHNT and CDR2 YYREEE (reference sequence).

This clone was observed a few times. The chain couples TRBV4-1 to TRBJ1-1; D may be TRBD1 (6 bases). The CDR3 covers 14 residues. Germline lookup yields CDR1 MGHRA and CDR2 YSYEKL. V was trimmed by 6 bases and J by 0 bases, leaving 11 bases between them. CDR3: CASRLDRLNTEAFF. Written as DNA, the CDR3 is TGCGCCAGCAGACTGGACAGACTGAACACTGAAGCTTTCTTT.

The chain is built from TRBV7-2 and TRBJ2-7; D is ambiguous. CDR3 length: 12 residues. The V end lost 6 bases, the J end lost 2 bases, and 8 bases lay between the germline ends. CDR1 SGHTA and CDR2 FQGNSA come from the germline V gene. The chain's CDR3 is CASSYITYEQYF. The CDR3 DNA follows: TGTGCCAGCAGTTATATAACCTACGAGCAGTACTTC.

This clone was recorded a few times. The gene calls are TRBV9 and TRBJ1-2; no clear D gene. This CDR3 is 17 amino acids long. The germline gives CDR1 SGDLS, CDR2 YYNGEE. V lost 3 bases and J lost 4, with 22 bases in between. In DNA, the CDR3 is TGTGCCAGCAGCGCCAGTCGGGGAGGCAACCGGGGCTATGGCTACACCTTC. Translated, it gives CASSASRGGNRGYGYTF.